This entry lists 27 T cell receptor beta chains sequenced from one sample in a study of cytomegalovirus exposure and HLA in healthy donors. PCR used 60 Vbeta primers and 13 Jbeta primers. Clones were read by immunoSEQ multiplex PCR, and TCRdb kept only the in-frame ones, dropping some. The data contain some 160,000 clones, around 73% of them singletons. The sample comprised PBMCs. These receptors were collected from a male donor in good health and CMV-seronegative.

V and J are TRBV30 and TRBJ1-1; D gene uncertain. Germline loops: CDR1 GTSNPN, CDR2 SVGIG (reference sequence). The CDR3 is 13 amino acids. V was pared by 5 bases and J by 0 bases, with 10 bases between. CDR3 bases: TGTGCCTGGGTCTGGAGCATGAACACTGAAGCTTTCTTT. Protein sequence: CAWVWSMNTEAFF.

CDR3 DNA sequence: TGTGCCATCAGTGAGTTAGGAGGCGTTGGGTCACCCCTCCACTTT. Translating it yields CAISELGGVGSPLHF. The V call is TRBV10-3, the J call TRBJ1-6; D not resolved. Between the trimmed V and J ends, which lost 1 base and 10 bases, there was a span of 14 bases. CDR1 is ENHRY, CDR2 SYGVKD, per germline. The CDR3 spans 15 residues.

V gene TRBV28 combines with J gene TRBJ2-7; D is unclear. Germline loops: CDR1 MDHEN, CDR2 SYDVKM. The V end was cut by 3 bases, the J end by 3 bases, with 9 bases between. CDR3 size: 13 residues. CDR3 sequence reads: CASSLSQDYEQYF. In DNA form, the CDR3 reads TGTGCCAGCAGTTTGAGTCAGGACTACGAGCAGTACTTC.

This clone was detected a few times. V gene TRBV19 combines with J gene TRBJ1-2, with TRBD1 as a possible D gene (6 bases). V lost 3 bases and J 4 bases, leaving 9 bases between the germline ends. CDR1 LNHDA and CDR2 SQIVND come from the germline V gene (reference sequence). The CDR3 loop spans 13 amino acids. CDR3 loop: CASSMDRAYGYTF. DNA for the CDR3: TGTGCCAGTAGTATGGACAGAGCCTATGGCTACACCTTC.

The V and J genes are TRBV6-6 and TRBJ2-7; 10 bases line up with TRBD1. With V trimmed by 6 bases and J by 11 bases, 7 bases remained unmatched. CDR1 and CDR2 (germline): MNHNY, SVGAGI (reference sequence). CDR3 size: 12 residues. As DNA, the CDR3 is TGTGCCAGCAGCCCCGACAGGGGGCAAAAGTACTTC. Its translation is CASSPDRGQKYF.

This clone was picked up a small number of times. The J gene is TRBJ2-3, the V gene TRBV19; tentative D call: TRBD1 (7 bases). CDR1 and CDR2 (germline): LNHDA, SQIVND (reference sequence). V lost 3 bases to trimming and J lost 6 bases, with 19 bases between them. The CDR3 is 16 amino acids. CDR3 region: CASSMRGPAGGDTQYF. CDR3 DNA: TGTGCCAGTAGTATGAGGGGGCCCGCCGGGGGCGATACGCAGTATTTT.

This chain uses TRBV7-3 with TRBJ2-5, with 7 bases aligning to TRBD2. With V trimmed by 1 base and J by 0 bases, 5 bases remained unmatched. CDR3 length: 16 residues. Germline CDR1 and CDR2: SGHTA and FQGTGA. The CDR3 spells CASSLNQRGNQETQYF. The CDR3 nucleotides are TGTGCCAGCAGCTTAAACCAGCGGGGCAACCAAGAGACCCAGTACTTC.

This rearrangement joins TRBV5-1 to TRBJ2-3; tentatively, D is TRBD1 (5 bases). V lost 6 bases, J lost 2 bases, and 13 bases lay in between. There are 14 residues in the CDR3. CDR1 and CDR2 (germline): SGHRS, YFSETQ. CDR3 in DNA: TGCGCCAGCAAAGGGGAACAGGCCACAGATACGCAGTATTTT. It translates to CASKGEQATDTQYF.

This chain connects TRBV10-3 to TRBJ1-5, with 7 bases aligning to TRBD1. Germline trimming cut 0 bases from V and 1 base from J; bases unmatched to any gene: 3. The CDR3 covers 16 residues. Germline CDR1 ENHRY, CDR2 SYGVKD. CDR3 amino acids: CAISESVRGSNQPQHF. The CDR3 nucleotides are TGTGCCATCAGTGAGTCCGTCAGGGGGAGCAATCAGCCCCAGCATTTT.

This sequence joins TRBV7-6 and TRBJ1-1; 11 bases are a match to TRBD1. The V gene end was trimmed by 0 bases and the J gene end by 10 bases; junction bases not matched to a gene: 4. The CDR3 contains 14 residues. Germline V gene sequence: CDR1 SGHVS, CDR2 FNYEAQ. The CDR3 reads CASSLAPGQGGAFF. In nucleotides, the CDR3 is TGTGCCAGCAGCTTAGCTCCGGGACAGGGGGGAGCTTTCTTT.

V usage is TRBV6-1 and J usage is TRBJ2-7; 11 nucleotides line up with TRBD1. J was trimmed by 4 bases and V by 2 bases; bases with no gene match: 7. Per germline, CDR1 MNHNS and CDR2 SASEGT. The CDR3 runs to 16 residues. CDR3 DNA: TGTGCCAGCAGTGAATCGCGGGGACAGGGGGATTACGAGCAGTACTTC. This translates into CASSESRGQGDYEQYF.

The rearrangement links TRBV28 to TRBJ2-7, with D possibly TRBD2 on 5 matching bases. Germline-derived CDR1 and CDR2 are MDHEN and SYDVKM. Trimming took 6 bases from V and 1 from J, leaving 16 bases between them. The CDR3 contains 15 residues. CDR3: CASRGAEKSSYEQYF. CDR3 sequence (DNA): TGTGCCAGCAGGGGAGCGGAAAAGAGTTCCTACGAGCAGTACTTC. The whole variable domain, remainder taken from reference TRBV28 and TRBJ2-7, is DVKVTQSSRYLVKRTGEKVFLECVQDMDHENMFWYRQDPGLGLRLIYFSYDVKMKEKGDIPEGYSVSREKKERFSLILESASTNQTSMYLCASRGAEKSSYEQYFGPGTRLTVT.

This chain joins TRBV5-6 and TRBJ2-1, with 10 positions matching TRBD1. This CDR3 contains 14 residues. Losses at the gene ends were 10 bases for V and 7 bases for J; bases not matched to a gene: 11. CDR1 and CDR2 (germline): SGHDT, YYEEEE. CDR3 in DNA: TGTGCCTCCGGGGGGGACAGGGGAGAAAATGAGCAGTTCTTC. It codes for CASGGDRGENEQFF. The full variable domain, its missing parts supplied by reference TRBV5-6 and TRBJ2-1, is DAGVTQSPTHLIKTRGQQVTLRCSPKSGHDTVSWYQQALGQGPQFIFQYYEEEERQRGNFPDRFSGHQFPNYSSELNVNALLLGDSALYLCASGGDRGENEQFFGPGTRLTVL.

The CDR3 loop reads CASSQFLSSGNTIYF. CDR3 nucleotides: TGTGCCAGCAGCCAGTTTCTATCCTCTGGAAACACCATATATTTT. The chain carries TRBV14 and TRBJ1-3, with unresolved D. Germline CDR1 reads SGHDN; CDR2 reads FVKESK. The CDR3 has 15 amino acids. With 3 bases removed from V and 0 bases from J, the gap between germline ends came to 9 bases.

The V call is TRBV14, the J call TRBJ2-1, with TRBD2 matching 7 bases. V shed 1 base, J shed 14 bases, and the junction held 8 bases outside the gene matches. Germline V CDR1 and CDR2: SGHDN, FVKESK. The CDR3 covers 13 residues. Here the CDR3 DNA reads TGTGCCAGCAGCCAAGTCGGGGGGAACAAGGAGTTCTTC. It codes for CASSQVGGNKEFF.

This chain connects TRBV5-1 to TRBJ2-5; a weak D match, TRBD1 (5 bases). In germline, CDR1 is SGHRS, CDR2 YFSETQ. The length of the CDR3 is 15 residues. Trimming pared 4 bases from V and 3 bases from J, leaving 16 bases between. The CDR3: CASSPTGPTEETQYF. CDR3 DNA sequence: TGCGCCAGCAGCCCTACAGGACCCACTGAAGAGACCCAGTACTTC.

CDR3 bases: TGCAGCGCCGCGGGACCGAACTACAATGAGCAGTTCTTC. Amino acids: CSAAGPNYNEQFF. The chain uses TRBV29-1 and TRBJ2-1, with D maybe TRBD2 (6 bases). The germline CDR1 and CDR2 sequences are SQVTM and ANQGSEA. The CDR3 length is 13 residues. V lost 7 bases to trimming and J lost 3 bases, with 13 bases between them.

The chain joins TRBV30 to TRBJ1-2; D remains ambiguous. CDR3 length equals 11 residues. In germline, CDR1 is GTSNPN, CDR2 SVGIG (reference sequence). V was shortened by 4 bases and J by 1 base, with 4 bases between the two germline ends. The CDR3 region is CAWTVNYGYTF. The DNA for the CDR3 is TGTGCCTGGACAGTTAACTATGGCTACACCTTC.

The chain carries TRBV7-9 and TRBJ2-1; D might be TRBD1 (6 bases). V lost 5 bases and J 12 bases, leaving 14 bases between the germline ends. The V gene's germline CDR1 is SEHNR and CDR2 FQNEAQ (reference sequence). The CDR3 loop spans 12 amino acids. CDR3 sequence: CASSHPRGPQFF. The CDR3 DNA follows: TGTGCCAGCAGCCACCCCAGGGGCCCGCAGTTCTTC.

This chain connects TRBV18 to TRBJ2-5, with a tentative D call TRBD2 (6 bases). Germline assignment: CDR1 KGHSH and CDR2 LQKENI. CDR3 size: 14 residues. V gave up 2 bases and J gave up 0 bases, with 7 bases separating them. CDR3 loop: CASSPSGHQETQYF. In DNA form, the CDR3 reads TGTGCCAGCTCACCAAGCGGGCACCAAGAGACCCAGTACTTC.

This clone has just one count. The genes are TRBV28 and TRBJ1-2, with TRBD1 as a possible D gene (6 bases). CDR3 length equals 14 residues. V lost 11 bases to trimming and J lost 2 bases, with 18 bases between them. Germline lookup yields CDR1 MDHEN and CDR2 SYDVKM. The CDR3 sequence: CAATSGAPNYGYTF. The DNA of the CDR3 is TGTGCCGCCACATCAGGGGCTCCCAACTATGGCTACACCTTC.

V gene TRBV28 combines with J gene TRBJ2-7, with D possibly matching TRBD1 (5 bases). The CDR3 is made up of 14 amino acids. In germline, CDR1 is MDHEN, CDR2 SYDVKM. Trimming removed 1 base at V and 5 bases at J, with 12 bases between. The CDR3: CASSLSQGPHEQYF. CDR3 in DNA: TGTGCCAGCAGTTTATCGCAGGGTCCCCACGAGCAGTACTTC.

The chain carries TRBV10-3 and TRBJ2-7; TRBD1 might be the D (6 bases). CDR1 is ENHRY, CDR2 SYGVKD, per germline. V was cut by 2 bases and J by 2 bases, with 10 bases left in between. The CDR3 spans 14 residues. The CDR3 DNA sequence: TGTGCCATCAGTGAGAGGACAGATACCTACGAGCAGTACTTC. This sequence encodes CAISERTDTYEQYF.

The chain carries TRBV19 and TRBJ1-6; tentative D call: TRBD1 (6 bases). Trimming removed 10 bases from V and 7 bases from J, with 17 bases in between. This CDR3 contains 14 residues. Germline V gives CDR1 LNHDA, CDR2 SQIVND (reference sequence). Written as DNA, the CDR3 is TGTGCCACCGAATCGGACAGCGACAATTCACCCCTCCACTTT. It codes for CATESDSDNSPLHF. The complete variable domain, with remaining parts taken from reference TRBV19 and TRBJ1-6, reads DGGITQSPKYLFRKEGQNVTLSCEQNLNHDAMYWYRQDPGQGLRLIYYSQIVNDFQKGDIAEGYSVSREKKESFPLTVTSAQKNPTAFYLCATESDSDNSPLHFGNGTRLTVT.

This chain uses TRBV5-4 with TRBJ1-2; a possible D gene is TRBD1 (6 bases). Trimming pared 0 bases from V and 4 bases from J, leaving 10 bases between. This CDR3 region has 14 residues. Germline V gene sequence: CDR1 SGHNT, CDR2 YYREEE (reference sequence). The chain's CDR3 is CASSLGLQGYGYTF. The CDR3 bases are TGTGCCAGCAGCTTGGGACTACAGGGCTATGGCTACACCTTC.

The chain links TRBV7-2 to TRBJ2-3; TRBD2 aligns across 8 bases. The length of the CDR3 is 16 residues. Germline values: CDR1 SGHTA, CDR2 FQGNSA. Trimming at V came to 4 bases and at J to 3 bases, leaving 9 bases not matched to a gene. CDR3 sequence reads: CASSSGAGGPTDTQYF. The CDR3 DNA is TGTGCCAGCAGCTCTGGGGCGGGGGGCCCGACAGATACGCAGTATTTT.

This clone was detected a few times. The V call is TRBV19, the J call TRBJ1-5; 11 bases are shared with TRBD1. CDR1 is LNHDA and CDR2 is SQIVND in the germline V gene (reference sequence). This CDR3 contains 16 residues. Trimming at V came to 7 bases and at J to 3 bases, leaving 8 bases not matched to a gene. CDR3 sequence reads: CASTHQGQGANQPQHF. CDR3 nucleotides: TGTGCCAGTACCCACCAAGGACAGGGGGCCAATCAGCCCCAGCATTTT. Together with reference TRBV19 and TRBJ1-5, the CDR3 gives the full variable domain: DGGITQSPKYLFRKEGQNVTLSCEQNLNHDAMYWYRQDPGQGLRLIYYSQIVNDFQKGDIAEGYSVSREKKESFPLTVTSAQKNPTAFYLCASTHQGQGANQPQHFGDGTRLSIL.